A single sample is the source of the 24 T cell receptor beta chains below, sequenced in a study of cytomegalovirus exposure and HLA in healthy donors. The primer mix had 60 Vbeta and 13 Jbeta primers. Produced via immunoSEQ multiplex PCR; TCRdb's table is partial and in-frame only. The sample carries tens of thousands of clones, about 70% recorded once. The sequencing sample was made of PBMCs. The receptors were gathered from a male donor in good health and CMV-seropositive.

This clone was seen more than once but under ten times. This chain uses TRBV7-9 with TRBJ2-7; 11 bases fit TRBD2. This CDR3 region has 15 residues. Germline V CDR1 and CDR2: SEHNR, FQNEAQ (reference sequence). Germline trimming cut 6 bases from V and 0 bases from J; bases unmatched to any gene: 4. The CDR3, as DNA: TGTGCCAGCAGACCTAGCGGGGGGTCCTCCTACGAGCAGTACTTC. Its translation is CASRPSGGSSYEQYF. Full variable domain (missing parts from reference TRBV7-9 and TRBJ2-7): DTGVSQNPRHKITKRGQNVTFRCDPISEHNRLYWYRQTLGQGPEFLTYFQNEAQLEKSRLLSDRFSAERPKGSFSTLEIQRTEQGDSAMYLCASRPSGGSSYEQYFGPGTRLTVT.

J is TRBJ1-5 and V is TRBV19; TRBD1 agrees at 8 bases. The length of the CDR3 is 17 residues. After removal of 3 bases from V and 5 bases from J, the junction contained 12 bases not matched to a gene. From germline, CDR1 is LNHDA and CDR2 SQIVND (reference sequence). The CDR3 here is CASSIASLRQGHQPQHF. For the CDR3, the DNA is TGTGCCAGTAGTATTGCGAGTCTCCGACAGGGGCATCAGCCCCAGCATTTT.

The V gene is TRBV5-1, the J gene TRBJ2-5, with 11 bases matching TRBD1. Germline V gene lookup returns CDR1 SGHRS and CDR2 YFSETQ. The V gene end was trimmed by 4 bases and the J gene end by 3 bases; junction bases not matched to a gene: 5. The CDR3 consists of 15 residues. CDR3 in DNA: TGCGCCAGCAGCGCCCGGACAGGGGGCGAAGAGACCCAGTACTTC. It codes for CASSARTGGEETQYF.

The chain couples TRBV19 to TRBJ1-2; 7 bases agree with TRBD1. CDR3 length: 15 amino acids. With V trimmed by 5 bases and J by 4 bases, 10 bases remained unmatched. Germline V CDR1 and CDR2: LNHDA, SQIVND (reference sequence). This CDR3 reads CASSPTGSAPYGYTF. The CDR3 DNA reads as TGTGCCAGTAGTCCGACAGGGTCGGCTCCCTATGGCTACACCTTC.

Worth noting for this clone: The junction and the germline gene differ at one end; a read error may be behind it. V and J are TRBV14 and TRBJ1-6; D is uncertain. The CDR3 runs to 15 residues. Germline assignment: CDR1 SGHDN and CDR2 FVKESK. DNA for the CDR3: TGTGCCAGCAGCCCAGACTACTCCTATAATTCTCCCCTCCCCTTT. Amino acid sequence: CASSPDYSYNSPLPF.

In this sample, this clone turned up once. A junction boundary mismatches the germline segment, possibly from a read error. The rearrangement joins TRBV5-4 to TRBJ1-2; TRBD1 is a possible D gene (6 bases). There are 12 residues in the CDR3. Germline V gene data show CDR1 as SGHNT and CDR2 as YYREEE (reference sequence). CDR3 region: CASSLEGRGLAF. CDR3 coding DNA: TGTGCCAGCAGCTTGGAGGGCAGGGGTCTAGCCTTC.

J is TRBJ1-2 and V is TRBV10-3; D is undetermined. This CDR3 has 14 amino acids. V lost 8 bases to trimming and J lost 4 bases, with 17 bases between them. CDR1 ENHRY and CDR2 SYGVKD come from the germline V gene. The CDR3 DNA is TGTGCCATCTATGCGACACCGAACGGCTATGGCTACACCTTC. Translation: CAIYATPNGYGYTF.

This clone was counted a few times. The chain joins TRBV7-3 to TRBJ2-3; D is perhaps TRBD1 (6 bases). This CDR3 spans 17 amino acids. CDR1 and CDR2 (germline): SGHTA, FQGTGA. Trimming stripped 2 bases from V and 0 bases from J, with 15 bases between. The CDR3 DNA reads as TGTGCCAGCAGCTTAGGAGGCAGGGGCCCTAGCACAGATACGCAGTATTTT. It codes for CASSLGGRGPSTDTQYF.

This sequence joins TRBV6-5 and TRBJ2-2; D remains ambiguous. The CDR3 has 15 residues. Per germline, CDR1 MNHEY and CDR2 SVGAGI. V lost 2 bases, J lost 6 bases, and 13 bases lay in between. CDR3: CASSYKQPSAGELFF. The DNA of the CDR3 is TGTGCCAGCAGTTACAAACAGCCTTCCGCCGGGGAGCTGTTTTTT.

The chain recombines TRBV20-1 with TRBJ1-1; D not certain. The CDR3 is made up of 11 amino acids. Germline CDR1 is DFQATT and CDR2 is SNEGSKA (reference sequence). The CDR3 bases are TGCAGGCCAACGGGTAACACTGAAGCTTTCTTT. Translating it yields CRPTGNTEAFF.

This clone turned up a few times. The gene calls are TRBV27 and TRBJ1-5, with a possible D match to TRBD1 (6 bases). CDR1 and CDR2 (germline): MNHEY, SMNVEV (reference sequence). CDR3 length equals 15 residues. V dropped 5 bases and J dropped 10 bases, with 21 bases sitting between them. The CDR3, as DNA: TGTGCCAGCAGTCGAATGGCCAGGGGATCGACACCCCAGCATTTT. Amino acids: CASSRMARGSTPQHF.

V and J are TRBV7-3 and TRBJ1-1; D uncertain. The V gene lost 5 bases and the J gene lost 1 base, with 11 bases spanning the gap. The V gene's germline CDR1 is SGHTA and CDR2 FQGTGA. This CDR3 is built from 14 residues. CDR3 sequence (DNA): TGTGCCAGCAGCCTCCAGTATGGGAACACTGAAGCTTTCTTT. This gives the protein CASSLQYGNTEAFF. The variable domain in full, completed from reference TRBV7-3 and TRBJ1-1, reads GAGVSQTPSNKVTEKGKYVELRCDPISGHTALYWYRQSLGQGPEFLIYFQGTGAADDSGLPNDRFFAVRPEGSVSTLKIQRTERGDSAVYLCASSLQYGNTEAFFGQGTRLTVV.

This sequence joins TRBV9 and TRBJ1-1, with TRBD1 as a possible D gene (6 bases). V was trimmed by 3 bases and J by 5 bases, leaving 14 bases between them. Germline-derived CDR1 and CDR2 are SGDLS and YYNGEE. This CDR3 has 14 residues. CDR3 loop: CASSATGIWTEAFF. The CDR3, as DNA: TGTGCCAGCAGCGCAACAGGGATATGGACTGAAGCTTTCTTT.

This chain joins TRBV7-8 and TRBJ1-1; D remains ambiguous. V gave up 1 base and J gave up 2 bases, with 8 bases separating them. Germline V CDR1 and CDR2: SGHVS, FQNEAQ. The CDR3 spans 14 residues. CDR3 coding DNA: TGTGCCAGCAGCTTAGGGCAGGCAAACACTGAAGCTTTCTTT. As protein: CASSLGQANTEAFF. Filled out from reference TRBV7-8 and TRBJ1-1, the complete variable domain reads GAGVSQSPRYKVAKRGQDVALRCDPISGHVSLFWYQQALGQGPEFLTYFQNEAQLDKSGLPSDRFFAERPEGSVSTLKIQRTQQEDSAVYLCASSLGQANTEAFFGQGTRLTVV.

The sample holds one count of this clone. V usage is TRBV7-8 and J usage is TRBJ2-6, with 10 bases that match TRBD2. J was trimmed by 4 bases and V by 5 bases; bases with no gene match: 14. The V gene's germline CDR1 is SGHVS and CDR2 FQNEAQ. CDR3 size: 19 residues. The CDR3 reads CASSTLGLAGVDGANVLTF. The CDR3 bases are TGTGCCAGCAGCACTCTAGGGCTAGCGGGAGTTGACGGGGCCAACGTCCTGACTTTC.

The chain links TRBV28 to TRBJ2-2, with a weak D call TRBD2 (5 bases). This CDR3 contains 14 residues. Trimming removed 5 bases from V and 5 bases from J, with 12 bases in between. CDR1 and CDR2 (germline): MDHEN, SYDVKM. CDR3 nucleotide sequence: TGTGCCAGCAGTCCGGGAATCGGAACCGGGGAGCTGTTTTTT. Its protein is CASSPGIGTGELFF.

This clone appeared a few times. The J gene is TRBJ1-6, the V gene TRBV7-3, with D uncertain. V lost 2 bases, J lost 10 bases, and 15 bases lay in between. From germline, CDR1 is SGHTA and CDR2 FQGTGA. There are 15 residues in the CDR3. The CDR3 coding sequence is TGTGCCAGCAGCTTAGCGGGCCGAGGGCGGTCACCCCTCCACTTT. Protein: CASSLAGRGRSPLHF.

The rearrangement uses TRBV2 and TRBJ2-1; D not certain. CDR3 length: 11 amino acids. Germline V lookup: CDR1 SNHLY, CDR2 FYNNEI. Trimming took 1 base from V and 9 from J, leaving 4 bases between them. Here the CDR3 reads CASSEGSEQFF. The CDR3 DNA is TGTGCCAGCAGTGAAGGTAGTGAGCAGTTCTTC.

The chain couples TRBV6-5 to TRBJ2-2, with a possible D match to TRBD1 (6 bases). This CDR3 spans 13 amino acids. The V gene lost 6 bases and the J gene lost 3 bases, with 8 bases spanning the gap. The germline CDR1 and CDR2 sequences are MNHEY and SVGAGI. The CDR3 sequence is CASRTGDTGELFF. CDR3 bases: TGTGCCAGCAGGACAGGAGACACCGGGGAGCTGTTTTTT.

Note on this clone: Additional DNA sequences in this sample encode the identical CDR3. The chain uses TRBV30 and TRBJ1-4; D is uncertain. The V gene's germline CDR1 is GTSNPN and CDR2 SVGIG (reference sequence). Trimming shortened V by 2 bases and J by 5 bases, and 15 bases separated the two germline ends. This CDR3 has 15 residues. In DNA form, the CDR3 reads TGTGCCTGGAGTCCCCCGGAGATCTGGAATGAAAAACTGTTTTTT. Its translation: CAWSPPEIWNEKLFF.

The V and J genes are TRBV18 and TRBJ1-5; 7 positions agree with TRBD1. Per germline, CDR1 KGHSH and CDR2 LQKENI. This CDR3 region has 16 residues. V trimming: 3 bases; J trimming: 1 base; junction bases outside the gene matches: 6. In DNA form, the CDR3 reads TGTGCCAGCTCACCGGAAGACAGGGTCAGCAATCAGCCCCAGCATTTT. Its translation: CASSPEDRVSNQPQHF.

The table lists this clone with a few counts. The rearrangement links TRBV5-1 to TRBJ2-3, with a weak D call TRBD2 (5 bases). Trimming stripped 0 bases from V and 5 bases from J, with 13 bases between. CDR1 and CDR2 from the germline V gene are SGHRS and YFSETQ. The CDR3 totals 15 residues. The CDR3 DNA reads TGCGCCAGCAGCTTGGAGGCTAGCTGGAGAGATACGCAGTATTTT. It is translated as CASSLEASWRDTQYF.

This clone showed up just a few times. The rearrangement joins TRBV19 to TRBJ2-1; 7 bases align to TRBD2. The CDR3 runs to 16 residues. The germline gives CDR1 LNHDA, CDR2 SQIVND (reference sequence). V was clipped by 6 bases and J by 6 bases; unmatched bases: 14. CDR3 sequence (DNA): TGTGCCAGTAGGGGAGCGGGGCGGGAGTTGCGCAATGAGCAGTTCTTC. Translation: CASRGAGRELRNEQFF. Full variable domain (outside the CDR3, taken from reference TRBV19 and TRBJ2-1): DGGITQSPKYLFRKEGQNVTLSCEQNLNHDAMYWYRQDPGQGLRLIYYSQIVNDFQKGDIAEGYSVSREKKESFPLTVTSAQKNPTAFYLCASRGAGRELRNEQFFGPGTRLTVL.

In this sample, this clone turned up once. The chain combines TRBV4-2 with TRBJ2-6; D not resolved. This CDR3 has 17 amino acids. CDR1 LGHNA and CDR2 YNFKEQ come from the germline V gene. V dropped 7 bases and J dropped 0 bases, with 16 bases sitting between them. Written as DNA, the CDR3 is TGTGCCAGCACTCAAGTAGCTACCCGCTCTGGGGCCAACGTCCTGACTTTC. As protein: CASTQVATRSGANVLTF.